The rows below give T cell receptor beta chains drawn from one sample of a study of T-cell reconstitution after alpha-beta-depleted transplantation in children. TCRdb itself ran the PCR reads through MiXCR, one entry per CDR3 protein. The profile shows around 240,000 distinct CDR3 sequences, under 9.5% of them singletons. The source was PBMCs, mostly from graft donor cells, collected 180 days after TCRalphabeta/CD19-depleted stem cell transplant. All receptors derive from a male patient younger than 18 who had a stem cell transplant for acute lymphoblastic leukemia, so the T cells may come from the graft donor. CDR3s leave out the opening cysteine and the closing phenylalanine or tryptophan. Each record gives: V gene, J gene, CDR3 protein.

TRBV5-5	TRBJ1-1	ASSSGLLNTEAF
TRBV6-1	TRBJ2-2	ASSEDGELF
TRBV12-3/TRBV12-4	TRBJ2-2	ASSFVFKGARDTGELF
TRBV10-3	TRBJ1-2	AISEYPTNNYGYT
TRBV15	TRBJ1-3	ATSLVAGNTIY
TRBV20-1	TRBJ1-1	SARGDVGTEAF
TRBV4-2	TRBJ2-1	ASSLSSGSYNEQF
TRBV28	TRBJ2-5	ASSFFSVETQY
TRBV7-9	TRBJ2-1	ASSLPQDRVHEQF
TRBV28	TRBJ2-1	ASSLQLGEQF
TRBV5-1	TRBJ2-7	ASSRTGSYEQY
TRBV7-2	TRBJ2-1	ASKGTGGVNEQF
TRBV20-1	TRBJ1-2	SAPLRDGGYGYT
TRBV7-9	TRBJ2-7	ASSLSGRGYEQY
TRBV12-3/TRBV12-4	TRBJ2-3	ASRRTVTDTQY
TRBV24-1	TRBJ2-7	ATSDSGRGYEQY
TRBV20-1	TRBJ2-5	SASGLGGAPQETQY